This passage covers 29 T cell receptor beta chains from one sample sequenced in a study of identical twins. TCRdb re-called the 5' RACE reads with MiXCR, one entry per CDR3 protein. The sample carries hundreds of thousands of distinct CDR3 sequences, 7% to 7.5% recorded once. These data also formed part of another study, on yellow fever vaccine responses in identical twins.

The sample taken for sequencing was PBMCs. Every receptor here comes from a woman aged 18 to 35 in good health.

This clonotype was detected a few times. The rearrangement uses TRBV6-2 or TRBV6-3 and TRBJ2-3; no reliable D call. Deletions cut 7 bases from V and 0 bases from J, with 8 bases between. Germline loops: CDR1 MNHEY, CDR2 SVGEGT. CDR3 length equals 13 residues. CDR3 region: CASTVTSTDTQYF. The CDR3 DNA follows: TGTGCCAGCACGGTCACTAGCACAGATACGCAGTATTTT.

The sample holds many counts of this clonotype. The V gene is TRBV2, the J gene TRBJ1-1, with 8 positions matching TRBD1. The germline CDR1 and CDR2 sequences are SNHLY and FYNNEI. The CDR3 covers 15 residues. Losses at the gene ends were 4 bases for V and 5 bases for J; bases not matched to a gene: 9. CDR3 DNA: TGTGCCAGCAGTGCAAGGACAGGGTTTCAAACTGAAGCTTTCTTT. Amino acid sequence: CASSARTGFQTEAFF.

This clonotype was seen a handful of times. CDR3 coding DNA: TGTGCCAGCAGCTTAGGGAACAGCAACTATGGCTACACCTTC. Encoded protein: CASSLGNSNYGYTF. The chain recombines TRBV7-9 with TRBJ1-2; D unclear. From germline, CDR1 is SEHNR and CDR2 FQNEAQ (reference sequence). V gave up 1 base and J gave up 2 bases, with 8 bases separating them. The CDR3 length is 14 residues.

This clonotype was seen repeatedly, ten times or more. The chain recombines TRBV29-1 with TRBJ2-1; D might be TRBD1 or TRBD2, each matching 5 bases. The CDR3 has 13 amino acids. The germline gives CDR1 SQVTM, CDR2 ANQGSEA. V was cut by 4 bases and J by 7 bases, with 14 bases left in between. The CDR3 nucleotides are TGCAGCGTTGGGGGCCCACCGGGAAATGAGCAGTTCTTC. This sequence encodes CSVGGPPGNEQFF.

The chain links TRBV3-1 to TRBJ2-3; D possibly corresponds to TRBD1 (5 bases). CDR3 length equals 13 residues. The ends were cut back, 1 base at V and 6 bases at J, with 8 bases in the middle. Germline CDR1 reads LGHDT; CDR2 reads YNNKEL (reference sequence). CDR3 in DNA: TGTGCCAGCAGCCAAGGGACAATGGATACGCAGTATTTT. Protein: CASSQGTMDTQYF.

This clonotype has a handful of counts. The V call is TRBV24-1, the J call TRBJ2-5, with 9 bases that match TRBD2. The germline CDR1 and CDR2 sequences are KGHDR and SFDVKD. CDR3 size: 15 residues. V was clipped by 4 bases and J by 1 base; unmatched bases: 3. CDR3 coding DNA: TGTGCCACCAGTGACCAGACTAGCGGCCAAGAGACCCAGTACTTC. Its protein is CATSDQTSGQETQYF.

The gene calls are TRBV6-5 and TRBJ1-1; no firm D call. V lost 2 bases and J 3 bases, leaving 10 bases between the germline ends. The CDR3 runs 14 residues. Germline V CDR1 and CDR2: MNHEY, SVGAGI. CDR3 in amino acids: CASSYVGGDTEAFF. CDR3 DNA sequence: TGTGCCAGCAGTTACGTCGGCGGAGACACTGAAGCTTTCTTT.

The chain links TRBV5-1 to TRBJ2-5; 11 bases line up with TRBD2. CDR1 is SGHRS, CDR2 YFSETQ, per germline. The ends lost 0 bases at V and 8 bases at J; junction bases unmatched: 6. The CDR3 runs 15 residues. The CDR3 region is CASSLDLGLAETQYF. The CDR3 region has the DNA TGCGCCAGCAGCTTGGATCTGGGACTAGCGGAAACCCAGTACTTC.

This clonotype was recorded at least ten times. This chain connects TRBV5-1 to TRBJ2-1, with 7 positions matching TRBD2. Germline V gene lookup returns CDR1 SGHRS and CDR2 YFSETQ. This CDR3 region has 16 residues. The V gene end was trimmed by 4 bases and the J gene end by 4 bases; junction bases not matched to a gene: 11. The CDR3 spells CASSGGLTPQYNEQFF. Written as DNA, the CDR3 is TGCGCCAGCAGCGGGGGACTAACCCCTCAATACAATGAGCAGTTCTTC.

The CDR3 coding sequence is TGCAGCGTTGGTAACAGCTACGAGCAGTACTTC. It encodes CSVGNSYEQYF. This chain joins TRBV29-1 and TRBJ2-7; D is unclear. The CDR3 loop spans 11 amino acids. Per the germline V gene, CDR1 is SQVTM and CDR2 is ANQGSEA. Trimming took 4 bases from V and 3 from J, leaving 7 bases between them.

The V and J genes are TRBV2 and TRBJ2-3; no definite D call. Trimming stripped 6 bases from V and 0 bases from J, with 10 bases between. The CDR3 is 14 residues long. Germline lookup yields CDR1 SNHLY and CDR2 FYNNEI. Here the CDR3 reads CASRETDSTDTQYF. CDR3 nucleotides: TGTGCCAGCAGGGAAACCGACAGCACAGATACGCAGTATTTT.

This clonotype was found a few times. The rearrangement uses TRBV20-1 and TRBJ1-5; 8 bases line up with TRBD1. The CDR3 extends over 14 amino acids. With V trimmed by 5 bases and J by 2 bases, 5 bases remained unmatched. CDR1 is DFQATT, CDR2 SNEGSKA, per germline (reference sequence). For the CDR3, the DNA is TGCAGTGCTGCGACAGGGGACGGCAATCAGCCCCAGCATTTT. Protein sequence: CSAATGDGNQPQHF.

This chain joins TRBV4-1 and TRBJ1-4, with a weak D call TRBD1 (6 bases). Trimming pared 2 bases from V and 7 bases from J, leaving 14 bases between. Germline lookup yields CDR1 MGHRA and CDR2 YSYEKL. There are 15 residues in the CDR3. Here the CDR3 DNA reads TGCGCCAGCAGCCAATCGCAGGGGTACGGTGAAAAACTGTTTTTT. Encoded protein: CASSQSQGYGEKLFF.

This clonotype was detected a few times. V usage is TRBV15 and J usage is TRBJ1-1; no clear D gene. CDR3 length: 16 amino acids. V dropped 0 bases and J dropped 5 bases, with 16 bases sitting between them. Germline CDR1 reads LNHNV; CDR2 reads YYDKDF (reference sequence). The CDR3 here is CATSRDWIPGRTEAFF. Written as DNA, the CDR3 is TGTGCCACCAGCAGAGATTGGATCCCCGGACGGACTGAAGCTTTCTTT.

This CDR3 reads CASSLTGNPSTDTQYF. The CDR3 region has the DNA TGCGCCAGCAGCTTGACGGGGAACCCTAGCACAGATACGCAGTATTTT. J is TRBJ2-3 and V is TRBV5-1, with a possible D match to TRBD2 (5 bases). This CDR3 is built from 16 residues. The germline CDR1 and CDR2 sequences are SGHRS and YFSETQ. V was cut by 1 base and J by 0 bases, with 12 bases left in between.

The table lists this clonotype with a few counts. The V gene is TRBV29-1, the J gene TRBJ1-5; D is ambiguous. V gave up 5 bases and J gave up 2 bases, with 10 bases separating them. CDR3 length equals 13 residues. The germline CDR1 and CDR2 sequences are SQVTM and ANQGSEA. CDR3 coding DNA: TGCAGCGTTTTGGGTTCTGGCAATCAGCCCCAGCATTTT. Translated, it gives CSVLGSGNQPQHF.

This clonotype was seen a handful of times. The V gene is TRBV5-6, the J gene TRBJ2-7; D possibly corresponds to TRBD2 (5 bases). CDR1 and CDR2 from the germline V gene are SGHDT and YYEEEE. This CDR3 spans 12 amino acids. Trimming took 2 bases from V and 5 from J, leaving 8 bases between them. The CDR3 coding sequence is TGTGCCAGCAGCTTTTACGGGGACGAGCAGTACGTC. This sequence encodes CASSFYGDEQYV.

The chain recombines TRBV5-1 with TRBJ2-5; the match to TRBD2 covers 8 bases. J gave up 5 bases and V 4 bases, and 10 bases lay outside the gene matches. The CDR3 has 15 amino acids. Germline V gene lookup returns CDR1 SGHRS and CDR2 YFSETQ. The CDR3 loop reads CASSPTGGEVETQYF. The CDR3 nucleotides read TGCGCCAGCAGCCCCACCGGGGGGGAGGTGGAGACCCAGTACTTC. Variable domain in full (rest from reference TRBV5-1 and TRBJ2-5): KAGVTQTPRYLIKTRGQQVTLSCSPISGHRSVSWYQQTPGQGLQFLFEYFSETQRNKGNFPGRFSGRQFSNSRSEMNVSTLELGDSALYLCASSPTGGEVETQYFGPGTRLLVL.

This sequence joins TRBV7-9 and TRBJ1-2, with D perhaps matching TRBD1 (5 bases). There are 15 residues in the CDR3. The germline V gene has CDR1 SEHNR and CDR2 FQNEAQ (reference sequence). V shed 5 bases and J shed 4 bases, with 17 bases lying between them. The DNA for the CDR3 is TGTGCCAGCAGCATCACGGGACGGTCAATCTATGGCTACACCTTC. Translation: CASSITGRSIYGYTF.

The chain joins TRBV6-5 to TRBJ2-6; maybe TRBD1 (6 bases). From germline, CDR1 is MNHEY and CDR2 SVGAGI. V was cut by 2 bases and J by 1 base, with 9 bases left in between. The CDR3 is 16 amino acids. CDR3 sequence: CASSYDRSSGANVLTF. CDR3 coding DNA: TGTGCCAGCAGTTACGACAGGTCTTCTGGGGCCAACGTCCTGACTTTC.

This clonotype was found many times. V is TRBV20-1 and J is TRBJ1-2, with D hard to call. The V end lost 3 bases, the J end lost 0 bases, and 8 bases lay between the germline ends. This CDR3 has 13 residues. Germline lookup yields CDR1 DFQATT and CDR2 SNEGSKA (reference sequence). CDR3 bases: TGCAGTGCTAGGGTACAGCCTAACTATGGCTACACCTTC. Residues: CSARVQPNYGYTF.

The J gene is TRBJ1-4, the V gene TRBV27, with 11 bases identical to TRBD1. Germline V gene sequence: CDR1 MNHEY, CDR2 SMNVEV (reference sequence). J lost 6 bases, V lost 8 bases, and 8 bases had no gene match. CDR3 length equals 15 residues. The CDR3 reads CASRGQGARDEKLFF. DNA for the CDR3: TGTGCCAGCCGAGGACAGGGGGCTAGGGATGAAAAACTGTTTTTT. The full variable domain, with the rest looked up from reference TRBV27 and TRBJ1-4, is EAQVTQNPRYLITVTGKKLTVTCSQNMNHEYMSWYRQDPGLGLRQIYYSMNVEVTDKGDVPEGYKVSRKEKRNFPLILESPSPNQTSLYFCASRGQGARDEKLFFGSGTQLSVL.

This clonotype was observed at least ten times. The chain couples TRBV12-3 or TRBV12-4 to TRBJ1-2; D is ambiguous. The V and J ends lost 10 bases and 2 bases respectively, with 14 bases between them. The CDR3 consists of 13 residues. DNA for the CDR3: TGTGCCACCCGTACCTCTGGGAACTATGGCTACACCTTC. Encoded protein: CATRTSGNYGYTF.

This clonotype was detected a few times. The genes are TRBV29-1 and TRBJ2-3, with D hard to call. The V end lost 4 bases, the J end lost 3 bases, and 11 bases lay between the germline ends. This CDR3 has 13 amino acids. Looked up from germline, CDR1 is SQVTM and CDR2 is ANQGSEA. The CDR3 DNA reads as TGCAGCGTTGTGAACATATTAACAGATACGCAGTATTTT. It is translated as CSVVNILTDTQYF.

Ten or more counts support this clonotype. The chain combines TRBV12-3 or TRBV12-4 with TRBJ2-1; D is ambiguous. Trimming removed 1 base from V and 6 bases from J, with 10 bases in between. The CDR3 totals 14 residues. The CDR3 nucleotides read TGTGCCAGCAGTTTAGGCGGCCCGGGCAATGAGCAGTTCTTC. Amino acid sequence: CASSLGGPGNEQFF.

The table lists this clonotype with many counts. The CDR3 loop is CASSLVLGWETQYF. DNA for the CDR3: TGTGCCAGCAGCTTAGTTTTAGGATGGGAGACCCAGTACTTC. The V gene is TRBV7-6, the J gene TRBJ2-5; unclear D gene. Trimming left V 1 base short and J 5 bases short, with 11 bases between. The length of the CDR3 is 14 residues. CDR1 and CDR2 from the germline V gene are SGHVS and FNYEAQ.

This clonotype appeared a few times. The chain couples TRBV24-1 to TRBJ2-1; TRBD1 is a possible D gene (5 bases). Germline loops: CDR1 KGHDR, CDR2 SFDVKD. The CDR3 sequence is 15 residues long. The V end lost 5 bases, the J end lost 8 bases, and 18 bases lay between the germline ends. CDR3 loop: CATSAGHPSRDEQFF. The CDR3 DNA sequence: TGTGCCACCAGTGCAGGACACCCTTCAAGGGATGAGCAGTTCTTC.

This clonotype was detected ten times or more. The rearrangement uses TRBV12-3 or TRBV12-4 and TRBJ2-3, with D perhaps being TRBD1 or TRBD2 (6 bases each). CDR3 length: 14 amino acids. With 2 bases removed from V and 4 bases from J, the gap between germline ends came to 10 bases. The CDR3 DNA sequence: TGTGCCAGCAGTTTATCACGGGGGCCAGATACGCAGTATTTT. It specifies CASSLSRGPDTQYF.

This chain connects TRBV3-1 to TRBJ2-3; D call uncertain. The CDR3 has 15 amino acids. Germline V gene sequence: CDR1 LGHDT, CDR2 YNNKEL (reference sequence). V was trimmed by 0 bases and J by 1 base, leaving 8 bases between them. The CDR3 DNA reads as TGTGCCAGCAGCCAAGACCAGGTGGGCACAGATACGCAGTATTTT. Residues: CASSQDQVGTDTQYF.